This T cell receptor (beta chain) was captured by sequencing in a study of blood T cells in healthy people across ages. A J-beta primer mix and a sample-barcoded 5' primer were used in a second PCR of about 7 to 12 cycles. One entry per CDR3 protein, called by TCRdb with MiXCR from the 5' RACE reads. The sample lists hundreds of thousands of distinct CDR3 sequences, about 45% seen once, with under 30% in the top ten. The J segment lost 3 bases and the V segment lost 5 bases, leaving 4 bases of the junction unmatched. Germline values: CDR1 SGHTA, CDR2 FQGTGA. The CDR3 has 16 residues. The TCR originated in an elderly man in good health. The sequencing input was blood. The J gene is TRBJ2-1, the V gene TRBV7-3; 13 bases match TRBD2. CDR3 nucleotides: TGTGCCAGCAGCAAGTGGACTAGCGGGAGCTACAATGAGCAGTTCTTC. This translates into CASSKWTSGSYNEQFF.